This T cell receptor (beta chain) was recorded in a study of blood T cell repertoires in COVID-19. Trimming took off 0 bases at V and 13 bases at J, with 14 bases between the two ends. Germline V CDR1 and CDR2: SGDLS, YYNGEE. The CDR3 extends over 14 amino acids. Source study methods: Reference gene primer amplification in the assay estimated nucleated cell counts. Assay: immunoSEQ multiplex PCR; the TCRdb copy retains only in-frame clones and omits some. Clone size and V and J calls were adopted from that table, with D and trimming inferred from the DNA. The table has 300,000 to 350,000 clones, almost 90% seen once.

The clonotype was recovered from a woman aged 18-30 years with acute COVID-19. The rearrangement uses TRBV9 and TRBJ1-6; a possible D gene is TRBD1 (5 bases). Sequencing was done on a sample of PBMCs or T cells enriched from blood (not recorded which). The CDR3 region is CASSVESQGRPLHF. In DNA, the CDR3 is TGTGCCAGCAGCGTAGAGAGCCAGGGAAGGCCCCTCCACTTT.